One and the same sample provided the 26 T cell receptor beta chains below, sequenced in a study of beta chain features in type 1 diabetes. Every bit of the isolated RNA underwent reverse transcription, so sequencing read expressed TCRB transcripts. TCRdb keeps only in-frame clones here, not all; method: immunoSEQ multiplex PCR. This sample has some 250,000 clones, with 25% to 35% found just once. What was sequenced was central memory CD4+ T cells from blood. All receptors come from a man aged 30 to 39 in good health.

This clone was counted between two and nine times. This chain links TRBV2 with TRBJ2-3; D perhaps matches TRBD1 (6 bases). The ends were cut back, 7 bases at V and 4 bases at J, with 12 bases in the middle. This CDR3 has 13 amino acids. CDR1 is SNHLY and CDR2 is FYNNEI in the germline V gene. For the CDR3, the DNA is TGTGCCAGCAATCTGGGGGCAGCAGATACGCAGTATTTT. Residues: CASNLGAADTQYF.

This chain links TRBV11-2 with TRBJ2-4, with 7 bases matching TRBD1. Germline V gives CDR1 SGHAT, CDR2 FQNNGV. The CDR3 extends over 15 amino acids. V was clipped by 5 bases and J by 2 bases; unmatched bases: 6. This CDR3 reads CASSPVRGPKNIQYF. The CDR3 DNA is TGTGCCAGCAGCCCTGTAAGGGGGCCCAAAAACATTCAGTACTTC.

CDR3 amino acids: CASSLGDKGYEQYF. Written as DNA, the CDR3 is TGTGCCAGCAGCTTAGGGGACAAGGGATACGAGCAGTACTTC. The V gene is TRBV11-3, the J gene TRBJ2-7; maybe TRBD1 (6 bases). CDR1 and CDR2 (germline): SGHNT, YENEEA. CDR3 length equals 14 residues. V lost 1 base to trimming and J lost 4 bases, with 11 bases between them.

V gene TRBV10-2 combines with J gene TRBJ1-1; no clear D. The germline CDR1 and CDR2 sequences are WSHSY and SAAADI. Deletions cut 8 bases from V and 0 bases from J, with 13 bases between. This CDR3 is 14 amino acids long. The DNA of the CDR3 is TGCGCCAGCCACCGGGAGGGCATGAACACTGAAGCTTTCTTT. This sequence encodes CASHREGMNTEAFF.

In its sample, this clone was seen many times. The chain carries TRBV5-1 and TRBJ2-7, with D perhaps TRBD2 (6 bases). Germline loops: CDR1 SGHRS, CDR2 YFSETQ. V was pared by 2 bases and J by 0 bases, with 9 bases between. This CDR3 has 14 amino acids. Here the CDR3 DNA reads TGCGCCAGCAGCTTAAAACTAGCCTCCTACGAGCAGTACTTC. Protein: CASSLKLASYEQYF.

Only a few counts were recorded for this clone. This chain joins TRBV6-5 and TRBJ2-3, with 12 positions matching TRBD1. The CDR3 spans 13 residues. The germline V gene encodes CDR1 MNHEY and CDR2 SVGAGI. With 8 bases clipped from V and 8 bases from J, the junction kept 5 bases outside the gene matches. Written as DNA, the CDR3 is TGTGCCAGCCTGGGACAGGGGGCGGGTACGCAGTATTTT. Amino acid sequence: CASLGQGAGTQYF.

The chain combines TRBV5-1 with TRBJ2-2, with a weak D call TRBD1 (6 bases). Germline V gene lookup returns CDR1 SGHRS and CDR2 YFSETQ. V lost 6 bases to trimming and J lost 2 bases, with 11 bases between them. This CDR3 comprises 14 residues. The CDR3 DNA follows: TGCGCCAGCACAGGACAGATAAACACCGGGGAGCTGTTTTTT. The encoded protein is CASTGQINTGELFF. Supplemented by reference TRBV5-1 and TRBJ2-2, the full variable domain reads KAGVTQTPRYLIKTRGQQVTLSCSPISGHRSVSWYQQTPGQGLQFLFEYFSETQRNKGNFPGRFSGRQFSNSRSEMNVSTLELGDSALYLCASTGQINTGELFFGEGSRLTVL.

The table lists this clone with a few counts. CDR3 DNA: TGTGCCAGCAGCTTAAGGAACGAGCAGTACTTC. This translates into CASSLRNEQYF. This chain joins TRBV7-2 and TRBJ2-5; D is unclear. The DNA matches TRBJ2-7 better at its end, which makes the J call doubtful. CDR1 is SGHTA and CDR2 is FQGNSA in the germline V gene. The CDR3 covers 11 residues.

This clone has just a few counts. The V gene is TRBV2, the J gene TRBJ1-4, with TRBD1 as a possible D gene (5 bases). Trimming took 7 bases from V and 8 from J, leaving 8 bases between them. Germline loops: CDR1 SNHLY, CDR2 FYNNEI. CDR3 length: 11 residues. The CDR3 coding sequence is TGTGCCAGCACCCGGACAGAAAAACTGTTTTTT. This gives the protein CASTRTEKLFF.

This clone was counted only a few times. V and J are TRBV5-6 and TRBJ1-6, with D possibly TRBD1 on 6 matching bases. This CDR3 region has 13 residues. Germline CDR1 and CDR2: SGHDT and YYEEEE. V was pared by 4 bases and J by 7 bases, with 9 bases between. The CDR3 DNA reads TGTGCCAGCAGCCAAACAGGGAATTCACCCCTCCACTTT. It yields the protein CASSQTGNSPLHF.

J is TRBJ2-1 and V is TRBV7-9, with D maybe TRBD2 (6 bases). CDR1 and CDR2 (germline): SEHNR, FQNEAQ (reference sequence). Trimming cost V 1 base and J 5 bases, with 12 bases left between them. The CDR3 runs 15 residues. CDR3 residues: CASSLGGDRHNEQFF. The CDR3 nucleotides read TGTGCCAGCAGCTTAGGGGGGGACCGCCACAATGAGCAGTTCTTC.

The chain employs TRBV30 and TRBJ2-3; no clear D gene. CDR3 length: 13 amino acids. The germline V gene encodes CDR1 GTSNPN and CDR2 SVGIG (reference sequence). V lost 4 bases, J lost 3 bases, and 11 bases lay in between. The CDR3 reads CAWNPRITDTQYF. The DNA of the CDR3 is TGTGCCTGGAACCCCCGGATAACAGATACGCAGTATTTT.

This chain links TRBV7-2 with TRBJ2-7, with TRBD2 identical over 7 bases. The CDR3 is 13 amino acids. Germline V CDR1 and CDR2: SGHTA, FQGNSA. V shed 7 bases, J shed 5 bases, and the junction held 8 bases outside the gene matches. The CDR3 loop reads CASNWGGSDEQYF. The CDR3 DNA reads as TGTGCCAGCAACTGGGGAGGGTCGGACGAGCAGTACTTC.

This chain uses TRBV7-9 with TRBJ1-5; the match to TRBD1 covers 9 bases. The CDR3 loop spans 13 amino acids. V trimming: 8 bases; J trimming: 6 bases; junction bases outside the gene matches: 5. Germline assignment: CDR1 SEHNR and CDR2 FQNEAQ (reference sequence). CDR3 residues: CASGTGGTQPQHF. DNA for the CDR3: TGTGCCAGCGGCACAGGGGGCACTCAGCCCCAGCATTTT.

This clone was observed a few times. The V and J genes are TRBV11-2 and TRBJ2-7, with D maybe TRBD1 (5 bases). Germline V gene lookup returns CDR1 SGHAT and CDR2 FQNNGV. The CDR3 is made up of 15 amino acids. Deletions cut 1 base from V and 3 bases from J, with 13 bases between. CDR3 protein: CASSLGQGEVYEQYF. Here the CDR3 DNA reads TGTGCCAGCAGCTTAGGGCAGGGTGAGGTCTACGAGCAGTACTTC. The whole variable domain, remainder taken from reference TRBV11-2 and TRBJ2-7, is EAGVAQSPRYKIIEKRQSVAFWCNPISGHATLYWYQQILGQGPKLLIQFQNNGVVDDSQLPKDRFSAERLKGVDSTLKIQPAKLEDSAVYLCASSLGQGEVYEQYFGPGTRLTVT.

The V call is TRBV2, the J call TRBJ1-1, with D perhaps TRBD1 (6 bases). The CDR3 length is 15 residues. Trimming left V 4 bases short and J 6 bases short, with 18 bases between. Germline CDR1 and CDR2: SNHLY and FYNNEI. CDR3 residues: CASSADIQGSAEAFF. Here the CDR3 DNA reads TGTGCCAGCAGTGCCGACATACAGGGCTCCGCTGAAGCTTTCTTT.

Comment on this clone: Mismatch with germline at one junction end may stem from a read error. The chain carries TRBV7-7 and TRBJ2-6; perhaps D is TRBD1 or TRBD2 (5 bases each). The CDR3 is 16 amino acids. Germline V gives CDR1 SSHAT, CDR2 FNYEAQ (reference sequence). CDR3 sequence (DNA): TGTGCCAGCAGCCCGGACACTAGTTCTGGGGCCAACGCCCTGACTTTC. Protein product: CASSPDTSSGANALTF.

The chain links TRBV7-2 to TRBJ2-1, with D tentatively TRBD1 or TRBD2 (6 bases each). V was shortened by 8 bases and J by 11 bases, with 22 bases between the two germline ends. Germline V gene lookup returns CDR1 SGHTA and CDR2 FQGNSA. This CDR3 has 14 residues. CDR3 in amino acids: CASSEVIGGRKQFF. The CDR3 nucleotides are TGTGCCAGCTCTGAGGTTATAGGGGGGCGGAAGCAGTTCTTC. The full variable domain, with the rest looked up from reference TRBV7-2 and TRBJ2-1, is GAGVSQSPSNKVTEKGKDVELRCDPISGHTALYWYRQSLGQGLEFLIYFQGNSAPDKSGLPSDRFSAERTGGSVSTLTIQRTQQEDSAVYLCASSEVIGGRKQFFGPGTRLTVL.

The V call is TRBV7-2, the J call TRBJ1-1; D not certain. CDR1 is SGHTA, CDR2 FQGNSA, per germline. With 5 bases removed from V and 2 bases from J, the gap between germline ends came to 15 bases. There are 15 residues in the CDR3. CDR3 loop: CASSARTGSNTEAFF. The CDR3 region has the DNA TGTGCCAGCAGCGCGAGAACCGGGAGCAACACTGAAGCTTTCTTT.

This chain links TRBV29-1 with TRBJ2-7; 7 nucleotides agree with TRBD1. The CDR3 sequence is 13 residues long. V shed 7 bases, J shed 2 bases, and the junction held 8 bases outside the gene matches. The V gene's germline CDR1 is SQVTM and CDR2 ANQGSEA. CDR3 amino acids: CSASRGQAYEQYF. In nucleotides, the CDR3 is TGCAGCGCTTCTAGGGGGCAAGCCTACGAGCAGTACTTC.

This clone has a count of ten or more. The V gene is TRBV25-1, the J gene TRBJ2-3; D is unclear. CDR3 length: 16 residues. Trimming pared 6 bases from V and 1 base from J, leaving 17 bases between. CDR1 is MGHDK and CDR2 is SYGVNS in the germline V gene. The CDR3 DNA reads TGTGCCAGCAGAGAAACGGGTCTACCGGGCACAGATACGCAGTATTTT. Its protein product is CASRETGLPGTDTQYF. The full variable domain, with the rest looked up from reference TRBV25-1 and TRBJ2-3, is EADIYQTPRYLVIGTGKKITLECSQTMGHDKMYWYQQDPGMELHLIHYSYGVNSTEKGDLSSESTVSRIRTEHFPLTLESARPSHTSQYLCASRETGLPGTDTQYFGPGTRLTVL.

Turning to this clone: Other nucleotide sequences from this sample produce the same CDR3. CDR3 in DNA: TGTGCCTGGAGTGACAGGGAAACTGAAGCTTTCTTT. Translation: CAWSDRETEAFF. J is TRBJ1-1 and V is TRBV30; D might be TRBD1 (6 bases). The CDR3 length is 12 residues. From germline, CDR1 is GTSNPN and CDR2 SVGIG (reference sequence). Trimming pared 1 base from V and 5 bases from J, leaving 8 bases between.

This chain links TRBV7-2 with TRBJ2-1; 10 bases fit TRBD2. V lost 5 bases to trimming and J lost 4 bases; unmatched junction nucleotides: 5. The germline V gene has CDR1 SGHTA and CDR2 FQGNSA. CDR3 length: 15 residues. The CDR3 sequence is CASSPGSGRYNEQFF. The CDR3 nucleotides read TGTGCCAGCAGCCCAGGTAGCGGGAGGTACAATGAGCAGTTCTTC.

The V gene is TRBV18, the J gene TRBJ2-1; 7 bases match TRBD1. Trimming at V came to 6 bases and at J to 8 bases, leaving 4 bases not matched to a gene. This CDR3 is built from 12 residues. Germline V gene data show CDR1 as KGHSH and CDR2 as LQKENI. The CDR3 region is CASSPRGHEQFF. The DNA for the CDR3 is TGTGCCAGCTCCCCGAGGGGGCATGAGCAGTTCTTC.

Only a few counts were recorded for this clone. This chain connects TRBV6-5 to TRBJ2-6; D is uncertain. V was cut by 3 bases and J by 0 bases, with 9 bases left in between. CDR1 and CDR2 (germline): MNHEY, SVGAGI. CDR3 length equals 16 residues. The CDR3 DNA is TGTGCCAGCAGTTATGGCTTATACTCTGGGGCCAACGTCCTGACTTTC. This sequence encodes CASSYGLYSGANVLTF.

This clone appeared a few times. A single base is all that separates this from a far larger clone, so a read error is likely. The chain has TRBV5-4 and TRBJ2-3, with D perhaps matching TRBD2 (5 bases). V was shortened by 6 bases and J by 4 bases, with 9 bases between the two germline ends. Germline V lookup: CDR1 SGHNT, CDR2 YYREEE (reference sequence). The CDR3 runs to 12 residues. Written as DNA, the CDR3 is TGTGCCAGCAAAGGGAGCGCAGATACGCAGTATTTT. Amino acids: CASKGSADTQYF.